This T cell receptor (beta chain) was identified in a study of blood T cell repertoires in COVID-19. About the study: In each case, the material was cDNA or gDNA derived from T cells, B-cell-depleted T cells, or PBMCs.

Clones were sequenced by immunoSEQ multiplex PCR, and TCRdb holds only the in-frame ones, with some missing. The table includes over 110,000 clones, about 80% detected once. The CDR3 is 12 amino acids. Germline V gene lookup returns CDR1 SGHDT and CDR2 YYEEEE. V lost 5 bases, J lost 9 bases, and 5 bases stayed unmatched. The study recruited people aged about 18 to 90 years across some 23 US areas. Researchers sorted participants into cohorts using their self-reported clinical history. Only a few counts were recorded for this clone. Input material: PBMCs or T cells enriched from blood (not recorded which). This sequence originates from a man aged 45 to 65 in a cohort exposed to, infected with or recovered from COVID-19 (not recorded which). The V call is TRBV5-6, the J call TRBJ1-3; 7 bases align to TRBD1. The CDR3 DNA sequence: TGTGCCAGCAGTTTACAGGGGACCACCATATATTTT. Its translation is CASSLQGTTIYF.